This TCR beta chain comes out of a study of OX40 agonist ivuxolimab in advanced cancers. The overall study: The eligibility criteria allowed prior anti-PD-1, anti-PD-L1 or anti-CTLA-4 therapy, and about 40% had some.

Autoimmune disease history or systemic immunosuppression led to patient exclusion. CDR1 and CDR2 from the germline V gene are SEHNR and FQNEAQ (reference sequence). Trimming stripped 4 bases from V and 2 bases from J, with 1 base between. The CDR3 spans 11 residues. Study-level findings and limits: With doses of 0.1-3.0 mg/kg, partial responders showed among the lowest clonal expansion. Also showing low normalized T-cell clonal expansion were some of the nonresponders.

Using immunoSEQ multiplex PCR, the repertoire was profiled, and TCRdb retains in-frame clones only, with some absent. The sample records about 60,000 clones, about 88% being singletons. Worth noting for this clone: Its antigen remains unknown. This sample includes further DNA sequences coding for the same CDR3.

This specimen was CD4+ or CD8+ T cells sorted from blood, taken in a trial of the OX40 agonist ivuxolimab. The chain recombines TRBV7-9 with TRBJ2-3, with D unclear. The TCR sequence derives from an adult with an advanced solid tumor such as melanoma, head and neck, liver or kidney cancer. CDR3 in amino acids: CASSSTDTQYF. The CDR3 bases are TGTGCCAGCAGCTCCACAGATACGCAGTATTTT.